The rows below give T cell receptor beta chains drawn from one sample of a study of monozygotic twins with cystic fibrosis. Libraries were prepared by immunoSEQ multiplex PCR; TCRdb keeps only in-frame clonotypes and omits some of them. This sample has some 21,000 clones, with roughly nine tenths found just once. Source material: blood. The receptors originated from a girl aged 2 to 9 with cystic fibrosis. CDR3s include the opening cysteine and the closing phenylalanine or tryptophan. A D gene is named only where the DNA matches it firmly. Clone size is given for some rows only: seen once, a few or many times, or a class if the clone is expanded.

>TRBV5-1|few|TRBJ1-2|.
TGCGCCAGCAGCTTGGAGGGAACAGGGAAGTATGGCTACACCTTC
CASSLEGTGKYGYTF
>TRBV23-1|.|TRBJ1-1|.
TGCGCCAGCAGTCAACTAGTCATGAACACTGAAGCTTTCTTT
CASSQLVMNTEAFF
>TRBV7-9|.|TRBJ1-2|.
TGTGCCAGCAGCCTCCTGTACCGCTATGGCTACACCTTC
CASSLLYRYGYTF
>TRBV6-5|.|TRBJ2-5|TRBD1
TGTGCCAGCAGCGAGGGACAGGGCCGGGAGACCCAGTACTTC
CASSEGQGRETQYF
>TRBV6-1|.|TRBJ2-3|TRBD1
TGTGCCAGCAGTGATGAGGACAGGGGTTGGACAGATACGCAGTATTTT
CASSDEDRGWTDTQYF
>TRBV6-5|medium-sized|TRBJ1-1|.
TGTGCCAGCAGTTCCGACAGTGACTCTGAAGCTTTCTTT
CASSSDSDSEAFF
>TRBV6-1|.|TRBJ1-1|.
TGTGCCAGCAGTGAAACGGGGGCGAACACTGAAGCTTTCTTT
CASSETGANTEAFF
>TRBV19|.|TRBJ2-7|.
TGTGCCAGTAGTATAACCCAGGACAGTTACGAGCAGTACTTC
CASSITQDSYEQYF
>TRBV28|.|TRBJ2-5|.
TGTGCCAGCAGTTTACTGGACACCGACCAAGAGACCCAGTACTTC
CASSLLDTDQETQYF
>TRBV27|.|TRBJ2-5|.
TGTGCCAGCCCTAAACCCCGACAGGTACAAGAGACCCAGTACTTC
CASPKPRQVQETQYF
>TRBV10-3|.|TRBJ1-5|TRBD1
TGTGCCATCAGTGAAGGGGGCAAGAATCAGCCCCAGCATTTT
CAISEGGKNQPQHF
>TRBV15|.|TRBJ2-6|.
TGTGCCACCAGCAGAGGAGACTCCGATGGGGCCAACGTCCTGACTTTC
CATSRGDSDGANVLTF
>TRBV28|few|TRBJ2-1|.
TGTGCCAGCAGTTCCCGCATAGGGGGGCGGGAGATGACAGGTAGTGAGCAGTTCTTC
CASSSRIGGREMTGSEQFF
>TRBV7-8|.|TRBJ1-4|.
TGTGCCAGCAGCCGAGACGATGCAACTAATGAAAAACTGTTTTTT
CASSRDDATNEKLFF
>TRBV5-1|.|TRBJ2-7|TRBD1
TGCGCCAGCAGCTTTTCACAGGGGAACGAGCAGTACTTC
CASSFSQGNEQYF
>TRBV7-8|.|TRBJ1-2|.
TGTGCCAGCAGCTTAGTTAAGGACTATGGCTACACCTTC
CASSLVKDYGYTF
>TRBV29-1|.|TRBJ2-1|TRBD2
TGCAGCGTTGCCCTAGGGACTAAGCAGTTCTTC
CSVALGTKQFF
>TRBV7-2|.|TRBJ2-7|TRBD2
TGTGCCAGCAGCTTAACTAGCGGGGCCGGACCCTACGAGCAGTACTTC
CASSLTSGAGPYEQYF
>TRBV27|.|TRBJ1-6|TRBD1
TGTGCCAGCAGTCCAATGGACAGGGAGAGTTCACCCCTCCACTTT
CASSPMDRESSPLHF
>TRBV7-9|.|TRBJ1-5|TRBD1
TGTGCCAGCAGCTTAGGGCAGGGGGAGCCCCAGCATTTT
CASSLGQGEPQHF
>TRBV27|.|TRBJ2-7|TRBD1
TGTGCCAGCAGTTTCCTCCTGGGACAGGGGATATACGAGCAGTACTTC
CASSFLLGQGIYEQYF
>TRBV19|.|TRBJ1-4|.
TGTGCCAGTAGTACCCACGACAGAACAACTAATGAAAAACTGTTTTTT
CASSTHDRTTNEKLFF
>TRBV5-1|once|TRBJ2-5|.
TGCGCCAGCAGCTTGGTGCCAGCGAGAGGTGTGGAGGCAGAACAAGAGACCCAGTACTTC
CASSLVPARGVEAEQETQYF
>TRBV6-1|once|TRBJ2-7|.
TGTGCCAGCAGTGAAGACCGATCCTCCTACGAGCAGTACTTC
CASSEDRSSYEQYF
>TRBV5-6|.|TRBJ2-7|TRBD1
TGTGCCAGCACCGATGACAGGGACCCCTACGAGCAGTACTTC
CASTDDRDPYEQYF
>TRBV18|few|TRBJ1-5|.
TGTGCCAGCTCACCCGATAGCAATCAGCCCCAGCATTTT
CASSPDSNQPQHF
>TRBV5-1|.|TRBJ1-2|.
TGCGCCAGCAGCTTGGGGGGGCAGCTCCGCAACTATGGCTACACCTTC
CASSLGGQLRNYGYTF
>TRBV4-3|.|TRBJ2-7|.
TGCGCCAGCAGCCAAGATCGGGGGTCCCTCACCTACGAGCAGTACTTC
CASSQDRGSLTYEQYF
>TRBV7-9|.|TRBJ1-6|.
TGTGCCAGCAGCTTAGGACCCGCTAGAGGCTGGGCAGATTCACCCCTCCACTTT
CASSLGPARGWADSPLHF
>TRBV5-1|few|TRBJ1-5|.
TGCGCCAGCAGCTTGACGGGGGACCCCAGGGCGAATCAGCCCCAGCATTTT
CASSLTGDPRANQPQHF
>TRBV7-9|once|TRBJ1-2|.
TGTGCCTCCGCGGGGGGACTAACCGTGGGTGACGGCTACACCTTC
CASAGGLTVGDGYTF
>TRBV6-4|once|TRBJ2-2|.
TGTGCCAGCAGTGAAGGACCCACCGGGGAGCTGTTTTTT
CASSEGPTGELFF
>TRBV19|.|TRBJ2-5|.
TGTGCCAGTGAAGACCCACAGGGCCAAGAGACCCAGTACTTC
CASEDPQGQETQYF
>TRBV5-1|.|TRBJ2-7|.
TGCGCCAGCAGCCTCTCAGCGTACGAGCAGTACTTC
CASSLSAYEQYF
>TRBV11-3|.|TRBJ2-3|.
TGTGCCAGCAGCCCCCCCGGAGCAGATACGCAGTATTTT
CASSPPGADTQYF
>TRBV12-5|few|TRBJ1-1|.
TGTGCTAGTGGTTTAATGGGGACGGAAGCTTTCTTT
CASGLMGTEAFF
>TRBV27|once|TRBJ1-2|.
TGTGCCAGCAGTTTATCAGGGCTCCATGGCTACACCTTC
CASSLSGLHGYTF
>TRBV18|.|TRBJ1-1|TRBD1
TGTGCCAGCTCACGACTTACAGGGGGAGTCGATACTGAAGCTTTCTTT
CASSRLTGGVDTEAFF
>TRBV2|.|TRBJ2-1|TRBD2
TGTGCCAGCAACAGAGGGACTAGCGGCTACTACAATGAGCAGTTCTTC
CASNRGTSGYYNEQFF
>TRBV19|.|TRBJ1-2|TRBD1
TGTGCCAGTAGTATTGGGACAGGGGGCTACTATGGCTACACCTTC
CASSIGTGGYYGYTF
>TRBV15|.|TRBJ2-1|.
TGTGCCACCAGCAGAGATGGGAGCTACGTTGGCGGTCGTGGCGACAATGAGCAGTTCTTC
CATSRDGSYVGGRGDNEQFF
>TRBV19|.|TRBJ1-1|.
TGTGCCAGTAGTATCACCGCTAACACTGAAGCTTTCTTT
CASSITANTEAFF
>TRBV5-1|.|TRBJ2-1|.
TGCGCCAGCAGCTTGGATGGGTTGTGGGACGAGCATGAGCAGTTCTTC
CASSLDGLWDEHEQFF
>TRBV23-1|.|TRBJ1-1|.
TGCGCCAGCAGTCATAAACCGGATTTCGGGGGGGGCGCGGACACTGAAGCTTTCTTT
CASSHKPDFGGGADTEAFF
>TRBV4-1|.|TRBJ2-7|.
TGCGCCAGCAGCCAAGATGTGGGTTACGAGCAGTACTTC
CASSQDVGYEQYF
>TRBV7-2|.|TRBJ1-2|.
TGTGCCAGCAGCCCCTACTCCAGCCTAACCTATGGCTACACCTTC
CASSPYSSLTYGYTF
>TRBV4-2|.|TRBJ2-5|.
TGTGCCAGCAGCCAAGTTGGACTTCCCGAGACCCAGTACTTC
CASSQVGLPETQYF
>TRBV20-1|.|TRBJ1-1|.
TGCAGTGCCACCGGAGACACTGAAGCTTTCTTT
CSATGDTEAFF
>TRBV12-2|once|TRBJ1-2|.
TGTGCAAGTCGTCAACCGGTTGGCCCGGAGGGGTGTAGCGGCTACACCTTC
CASRQPVGPEGCSGYTF
>TRBV5-8|few|TRBJ1-2|.
TGTGCCAGCAGCTTAGGAAGAGAGTATGGCTACACCTTC
CASSLGREYGYTF
>TRBV27|.|TRBJ1-5|.
TGTGCCAGCAGTTTATCGTGGCAGTTAAATCAGCCCCAGCATTTT
CASSLSWQLNQPQHF
>TRBV5-6|.|TRBJ1-6|.
TGTGCCAGCAGCATCCTAGGACAGAACTGGAATTCACCCCTCCACTTT
CASSILGQNWNSPLHF